This TCR beta chain is drawn from a study of T cell responses to AZD1222 COVID-19 vaccine. Study information: Second doses at about 4 or about 12 weeks were pooled.

Study-wide findings and caveats: Unmutated variant regions are reportedly targeted by nearly half of spike-specific TCRs.

The CDR3 spans 14 residues. Looked up from germline, CDR1 is SGHRS and CDR2 is YFSETQ. The V end was cut by 5 bases, the J end by 0 bases, with 9 bases between. On this clone: Its target is unknown.

Produced via immunoSEQ multiplex PCR; TCRdb's table is partial and in-frame only. Counted here are about 130,000 clones, about 92% occurring once; the ten biggest clones make up over 7.5%. The genes are TRBV5-1 and TRBJ1-3; D uncertain. The specimen comprised peripheral blood, sampled on day 0 of AZD1222 vaccination. The source of this sequence is an adult in good health. The CDR3 is CASSPAGSGNTIYF. The CDR3 nucleotides read TGCGCCAGCAGTCCCGCTGGCTCTGGAAACACCATATATTTT.